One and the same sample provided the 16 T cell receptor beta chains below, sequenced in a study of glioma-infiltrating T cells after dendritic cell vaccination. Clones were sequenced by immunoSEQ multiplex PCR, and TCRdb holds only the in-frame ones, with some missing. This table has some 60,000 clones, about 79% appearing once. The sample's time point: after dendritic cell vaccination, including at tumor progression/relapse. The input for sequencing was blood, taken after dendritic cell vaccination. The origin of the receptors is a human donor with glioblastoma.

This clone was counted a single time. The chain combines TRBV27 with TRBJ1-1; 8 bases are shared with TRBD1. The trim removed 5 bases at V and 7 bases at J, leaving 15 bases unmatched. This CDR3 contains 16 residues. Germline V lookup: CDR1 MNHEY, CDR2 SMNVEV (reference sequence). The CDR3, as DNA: TGTGCCAGCAGTCCCCGCCCCCAGGGGGCGCGAGGTGAAGCTTTCTTT. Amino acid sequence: CASSPRPQGARGEAFF.

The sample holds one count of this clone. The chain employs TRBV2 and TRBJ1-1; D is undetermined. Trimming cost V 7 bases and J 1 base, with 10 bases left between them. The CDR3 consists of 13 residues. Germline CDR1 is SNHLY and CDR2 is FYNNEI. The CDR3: CASTTIGNTEAFF. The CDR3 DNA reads TGTGCCAGCACCACTATTGGGAACACTGAAGCTTTCTTT.

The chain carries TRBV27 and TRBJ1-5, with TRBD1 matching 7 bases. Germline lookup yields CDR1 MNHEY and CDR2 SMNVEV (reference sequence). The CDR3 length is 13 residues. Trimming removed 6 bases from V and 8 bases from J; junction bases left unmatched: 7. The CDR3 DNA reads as TGTGCCAGCAGACCGGACAGGACCGAGCCCCAGCATTTT. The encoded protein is CASRPDRTEPQHF.

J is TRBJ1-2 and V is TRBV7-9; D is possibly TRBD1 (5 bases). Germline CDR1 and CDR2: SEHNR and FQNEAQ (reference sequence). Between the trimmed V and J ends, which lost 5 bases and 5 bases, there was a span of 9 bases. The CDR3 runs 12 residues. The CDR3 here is CASSDDSYGYTF. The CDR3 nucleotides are TGTGCCAGCAGCGACGACAGTTATGGCTACACCTTC.

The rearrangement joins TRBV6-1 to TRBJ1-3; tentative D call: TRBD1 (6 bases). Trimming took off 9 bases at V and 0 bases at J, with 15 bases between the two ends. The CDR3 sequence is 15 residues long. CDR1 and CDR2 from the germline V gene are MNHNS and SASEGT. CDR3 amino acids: CASTPSGDSGNTIYF. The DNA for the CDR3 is TGTGCCAGTACGCCTTCAGGGGACTCTGGAAACACCATATATTTT.

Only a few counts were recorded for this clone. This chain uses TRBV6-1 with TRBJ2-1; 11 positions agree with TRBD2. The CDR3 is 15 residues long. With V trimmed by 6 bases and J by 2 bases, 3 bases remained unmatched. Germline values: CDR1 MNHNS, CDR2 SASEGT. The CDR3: CASRGLAGPYNEQFF. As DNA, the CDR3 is TGTGCCAGCAGAGGACTAGCGGGCCCCTACAATGAGCAGTTCTTC.

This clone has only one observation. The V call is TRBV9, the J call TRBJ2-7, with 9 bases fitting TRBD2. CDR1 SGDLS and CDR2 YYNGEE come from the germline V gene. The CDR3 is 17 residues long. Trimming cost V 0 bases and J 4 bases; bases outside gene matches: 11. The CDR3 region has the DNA TGTGCCAGCAGCGTAGGGGTGGCTAGCGGGGTTAAATACGAGCAGTACTTC. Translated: CASSVGVASGVKYEQYF.

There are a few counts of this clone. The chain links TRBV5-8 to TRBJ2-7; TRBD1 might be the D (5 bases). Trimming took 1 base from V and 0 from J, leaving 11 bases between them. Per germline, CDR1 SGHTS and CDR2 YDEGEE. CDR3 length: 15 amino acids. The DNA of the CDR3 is TGTGCCAGCAGCTTGCACAGGCCTAGCTCCTACGAGCAGTACTTC. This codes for CASSLHRPSSYEQYF.

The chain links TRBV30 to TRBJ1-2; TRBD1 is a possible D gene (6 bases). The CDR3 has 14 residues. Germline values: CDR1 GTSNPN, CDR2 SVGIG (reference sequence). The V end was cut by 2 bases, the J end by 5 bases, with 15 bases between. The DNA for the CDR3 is TGTGCCTGGAGTATATTTAGGGGGTTGTATGGCTACACCTTC. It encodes CAWSIFRGLYGYTF. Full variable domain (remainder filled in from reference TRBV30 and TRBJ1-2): SQTIHQWPATLVQPVGSPLSLECTVEGTSNPNLYWYRQAAGRGLQLLFYSVGIGQISSEVPQNLSASRPQDRQFILSSKKLLLSDSGFYLCAWSIFRGLYGYTFGSGTRLTVV.

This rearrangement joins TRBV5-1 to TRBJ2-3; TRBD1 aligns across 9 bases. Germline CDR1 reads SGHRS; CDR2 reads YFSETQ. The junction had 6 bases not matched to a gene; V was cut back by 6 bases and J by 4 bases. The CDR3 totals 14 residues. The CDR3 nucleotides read TGCGCCAGCACGGGACAGGGTTATGCAGATACGCAGTATTTT. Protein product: CASTGQGYADTQYF.

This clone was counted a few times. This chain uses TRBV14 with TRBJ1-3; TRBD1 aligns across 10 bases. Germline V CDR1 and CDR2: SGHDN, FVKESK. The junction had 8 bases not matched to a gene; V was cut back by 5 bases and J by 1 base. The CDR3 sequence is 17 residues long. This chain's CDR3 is CASSKGQGIWSGNTIYF. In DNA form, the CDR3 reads TGTGCCAGCAGCAAGGGACAGGGGATTTGGTCTGGAAACACCATATATTTT.

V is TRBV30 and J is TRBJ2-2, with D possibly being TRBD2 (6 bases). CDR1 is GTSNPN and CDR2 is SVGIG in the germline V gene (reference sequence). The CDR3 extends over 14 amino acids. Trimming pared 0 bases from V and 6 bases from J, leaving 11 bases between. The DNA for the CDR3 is TGTGCCTGGAGTGTACCTGGAGGGTCCGGGGAGCTGTTTTTT. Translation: CAWSVPGGSGELFF.

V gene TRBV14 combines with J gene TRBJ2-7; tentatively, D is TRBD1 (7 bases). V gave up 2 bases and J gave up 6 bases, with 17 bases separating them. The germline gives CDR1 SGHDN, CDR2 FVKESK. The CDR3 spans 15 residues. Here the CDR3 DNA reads TGTGCCAGCAGCCAACTAACAGGGGAGGTTGGCGAGCAGTACTTC. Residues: CASSQLTGEVGEQYF.

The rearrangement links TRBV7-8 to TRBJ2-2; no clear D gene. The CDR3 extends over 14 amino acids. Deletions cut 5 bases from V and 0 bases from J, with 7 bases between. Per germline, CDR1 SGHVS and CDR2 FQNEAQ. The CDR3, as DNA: TGTGCCAGCAGCGGCTTCCCGAACACCGGGGAGCTGTTTTTT. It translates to CASSGFPNTGELFF.

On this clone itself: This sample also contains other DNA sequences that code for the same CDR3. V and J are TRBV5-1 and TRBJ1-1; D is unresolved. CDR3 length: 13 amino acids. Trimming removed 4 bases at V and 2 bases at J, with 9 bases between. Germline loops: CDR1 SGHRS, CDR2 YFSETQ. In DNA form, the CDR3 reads TGCGCCAGCAGCCCAACACCTAACACTGAAGCTTTCTTT. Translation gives CASSPTPNTEAFF.

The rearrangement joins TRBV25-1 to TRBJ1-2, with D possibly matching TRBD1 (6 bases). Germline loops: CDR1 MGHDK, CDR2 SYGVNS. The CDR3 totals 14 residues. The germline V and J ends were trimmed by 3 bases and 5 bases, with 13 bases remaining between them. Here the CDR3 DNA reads TGTGCCAGCAGTGAGGAAGGGGGGGCGTATGGCTACACCTTC. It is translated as CASSEEGGAYGYTF.